A single sample is the source of the 10 T cell receptor beta chains below, sequenced in a study of blood T cell repertoires in COVID-19. Repertoires were generated with immunoSEQ multiplex PCR, while TCRdb's copy carries only in-frame clones and drops some. The sample shows about 140,000 clones, 70% to 90% of them seen only once. Sequencing was done on a sample of PBMCs or T cells enriched from blood (not recorded which). All receptors derive from a man in his forties or fifties who had recovered from COVID-19.

The chain links TRBV29-1 to TRBJ2-5, with a possible D match to TRBD2 (6 bases). V lost 1 base and J 5 bases, leaving 8 bases between the germline ends. Looked up from germline, CDR1 is SQVTM and CDR2 is ANQGSEA. This CDR3 is built from 12 residues. The CDR3 region has the DNA TGCAGCGTTGAAGTAGGGACTGAGACCCAGTACTTC. This gives the protein CSVEVGTETQYF.

This chain links TRBV5-1 with TRBJ2-3; D remains ambiguous. V was clipped by 3 bases and J by 0 bases, with 5 bases between them. This CDR3 comprises 13 residues. The V gene's germline CDR1 is SGHRS and CDR2 YFSETQ. In nucleotides, the CDR3 is TGCGCCAGCAGCTCCCTTAGCACAGATACGCAGTATTTT. Amino acid sequence: CASSSLSTDTQYF.

This clone was recorded once. This rearrangement joins TRBV19 to TRBJ1-2, with 8 bases identical to TRBD1. Germline lookup yields CDR1 LNHDA and CDR2 SQIVND (reference sequence). There are 13 residues in the CDR3. The junction had 3 bases not matched to a gene; V was cut back by 2 bases and J by 7 bases. The CDR3 DNA follows: TGTGCCAGTAGTATAAGACAGGGGAGTGGCTACACCTTC. Translation gives CASSIRQGSGYTF.

V and J are TRBV6-5 and TRBJ2-2; D is unclear. There are 13 residues in the CDR3. The germline V gene encodes CDR1 MNHEY and CDR2 SVGAGI. V was cut by 4 bases and J by 4 bases, with 7 bases left in between. The DNA for the CDR3 is TGTGCCAGCAGTTTTTTCGGCACCGGGGAGCTGTTTTTT. This codes for CASSFFGTGELFF.

The rearrangement uses TRBV24-1 and TRBJ2-7; D is undetermined. CDR1 is KGHDR, CDR2 SFDVKD, per germline. This CDR3 is built from 14 residues. The ends were cut back, 0 bases at V and 3 bases at J, with 8 bases in the middle. The DNA of the CDR3 is TGTGCCACCAGTGATTTGAACAGCAACTACGAGCAGTACTTC. Translating it yields CATSDLNSNYEQYF.

The rearrangement joins TRBV29-1 to TRBJ1-1; 10 bases match TRBD1. Germline V CDR1 and CDR2: SQVTM, ANQGSEA. The CDR3 covers 13 residues. The V segment lost 7 bases and the J segment 2 bases; nucleotides outside the gene matches: 4. In nucleotides, the CDR3 is TGCAGCGCCCGACAGGGGGCAAACACTGAAGCTTTCTTT. This sequence encodes CSARQGANTEAFF.

The chain employs TRBV28 and TRBJ1-6, with TRBD1 as a possible D gene (6 bases). CDR1 is MDHEN and CDR2 is SYDVKM in the germline V gene. The CDR3 has 14 residues. V was clipped by 1 base and J by 7 bases, with 8 bases between them. In DNA form, the CDR3 reads TGTGCCAGCAGTTTATACGGACAGAATTCACCCCTCCACTTT. Amino acids: CASSLYGQNSPLHF.

This chain uses TRBV5-1 with TRBJ1-1; possible D gene TRBD1, 6 bases. Trimming took off 7 bases at V and 1 base at J, with 14 bases between the two ends. There are 14 residues in the CDR3. Germline V gene sequence: CDR1 SGHRS, CDR2 YFSETQ. The CDR3 region has the DNA TGCGCCAGCGGTCCGGGACATAGGAACACTGAAGCTTTCTTT. Amino acids: CASGPGHRNTEAFF. Full variable domain (rest looked up from reference TRBV5-1 and TRBJ1-1): KAGVTQTPRYLIKTRGQQVTLSCSPISGHRSVSWYQQTPGQGLQFLFEYFSETQRNKGNFPGRFSGRQFSNSRSEMNVSTLELGDSALYLCASGPGHRNTEAFFGQGTRLTVV.

The count of this clone is one. The J gene is TRBJ1-6, the V gene TRBV27; the match to TRBD1 covers 8 bases. Germline loops: CDR1 MNHEY, CDR2 SMNVEV (reference sequence). The CDR3 runs to 15 residues. V shed 1 base, J shed 9 bases, and the junction held 5 bases outside the gene matches. In DNA form, the CDR3 reads TGTGCCAGCAGTTTATACGGACAGGGAAGTTCACCCCTCCACTTT. It yields the protein CASSLYGQGSSPLHF.

This chain links TRBV2 with TRBJ2-5, with 12 bases identical to TRBD2. This CDR3 region has 15 residues. Trimming took 4 bases from V and 4 from J; bases not matched to a gene: 4. Looked up from germline, CDR1 is SNHLY and CDR2 is FYNNEI. CDR3 in amino acids: CASSGTSGEVETQYF. The CDR3 DNA reads as TGTGCCAGCAGTGGGACTAGCGGGGAAGTAGAGACCCAGTACTTC.